Listed below are T cell receptor beta chains from one sample, sequenced in a study of blood T cell repertoires in COVID-19. Method: immunoSEQ multiplex PCR; TCRdb's copy keeps in-frame clones and lacks some. The data show more than 250,000 clones, more than 75% seen once. The sequencing input was peripheral blood. The receptors come from a man aged 45-65 years with active or convalescent COVID-19. The CDR3 runs from the conserved cysteine through the conserved F or W. A D gene is named only where the DNA matches it firmly. The size entry is marked missing in some rows and otherwise reads once, few, many or a size class.

>TRBV18|-|TRBD2|TRBJ2-4
CASSPPVAGGVAKNIQYF
TGTGCCAGCTCACCACCGGTAGCGGGAGGCGTGGCCAAAAACATTCAGTACTTC
>TRBV2|-|-|TRBJ1-1
CATIPEGNTEAFF
TGTGCCACTATCCCCGAGGGGAACACTGAAGCTTTCTTT
>TRBV10-1|-|TRBD2|TRBJ2-7
CASSAGTSGSHSRDEQYF
TGCGCCAGCAGCGCCGGGACTAGCGGGAGTCACTCTAGGGACGAGCAGTACTTC
>TRBV9|-|-|TRBJ1-1
CASSVEAGANTEAFF
TGTGCCAGCAGCGTAGAGGCAGGGGCGAACACTGAAGCTTTCTTT
>TRBV18|-|TRBD1|TRBJ2-5
CASSPTGGSQETQYF
TGTGCCAGCTCACCGACAGGGGGTTCCCAAGAGACCCAGTACTTC
>TRBV10-3|-|TRBD2|TRBJ2-3
CAIRGTSATDTQYF
TGTGCCATCAGGGGGACTAGCGCCACAGATACGCAGTATTTT
>TRBV9|-|-|TRBJ1-2
CASSARGTEHANYGYTF
TGTGCCAGCAGCGCCCGGGGGACGGAACATGCTAACTATGGCTACACCTTC
>TRBV6-5|once|TRBD1|TRBJ1-1
CASSFREGQGLGEAFF
TGTGCCAGCAGTTTTCGAGAGGGACAGGGGTTGGGTGAAGCTTTCTTT
>TRBV7-6|few|-|TRBJ1-5
CASSLDSHQPQHF
TGTGCCAGCAGCTTAGACAGCCATCAGCCCCAGCATTTT
>TRBV5-1|few|-|TRBJ2-3
CASSLALSTDTQYF
TGCGCCAGCAGCTTGGCACTTAGCACAGATACGCAGTATTTT
>TRBV19|-|TRBD1|TRBJ1-5
CASRDGQGRSQPQHF
TGTGCCAGTAGGGACGGACAGGGACGGAGTCAGCCCCAGCATTTT
>TRBV6-1|-|-|TRBJ2-3
CASSDQLFGGTDTQYF
TGTGCCAGCAGTGACCAATTATTCGGGGGCACAGATACGCAGTATTTT
>TRBV29-1|once|-|TRBJ2-5
CSVELGGGETQYF
TGCAGCGTTGAATTAGGGGGGGGAGAGACCCAGTACTTC
>TRBV2|-|-|TRBJ1-1
CASKSGSIEAFF
TGTGCCAGCAAGTCAGGTTCTATTGAAGCTTTCTTT
>TRBV18|-|TRBD1|TRBJ2-3
CASSPDRAGGLLRSDTQYF
TGTGCCAGCTCACCGGATCGGGCAGGGGGCCTCTTGAGATCAGATACGCAGTATTTT
>TRBV9|-|TRBD1|TRBJ1-4
CASSVGQGEEKLFF
TGTGCCAGCAGCGTAGGACAGGGGGAAGAAAAACTGTTTTTT
>TRBV7-9|-|TRBD1|TRBJ1-1
CASSPGTGDTEAFF
TGTGCCAGCAGCCCCGGGACAGGGGACACTGAAGCTTTCTTT
>TRBV6-1|-|-|TRBJ1-6
CASSERNTGLDNSPLHF
TGTGCCAGCAGTGAAAGGAACACAGGGCTGGATAATTCACCCCTCCACTTT
>TRBV6-6|-|TRBD1|TRBJ2-7
CASRPSGGRGHEQYF
TGTGCCAGCAGGCCGAGCGGCGGCAGGGGGCACGAGCAGTACTTC
>TRBV5-1|-|TRBD2|TRBJ2-2
CASSLAGRGRTGELFF
TGCGCCAGCAGCTTGGCGGGGAGGGGCCGAACCGGGGAGCTGTTTTTT
>TRBV6-2/TRBV6-3|-|-|TRBJ2-7
CASSKGGYEQYF
TGTGCCAGCAGTAAGGGAGGCTACGAGCAGTACTTC
>TRBV28|-|TRBD1|TRBJ1-2
CASSRQGWGYTF
TGTGCCAGCAGTAGACAGGGTTGGGGCTACACCTTC